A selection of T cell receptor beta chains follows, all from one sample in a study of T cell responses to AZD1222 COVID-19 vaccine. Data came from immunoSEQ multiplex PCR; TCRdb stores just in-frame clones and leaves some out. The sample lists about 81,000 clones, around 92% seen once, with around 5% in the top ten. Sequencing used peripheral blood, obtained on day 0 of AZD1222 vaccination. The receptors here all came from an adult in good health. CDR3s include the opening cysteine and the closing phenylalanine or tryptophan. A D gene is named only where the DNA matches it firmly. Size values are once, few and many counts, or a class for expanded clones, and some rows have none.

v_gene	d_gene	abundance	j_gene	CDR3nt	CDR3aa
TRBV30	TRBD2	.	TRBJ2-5	TGTGCCTGGAGCCTGGGGCTAGCGGGTTTCCAAGAGACCCAGTACTTC	CAWSLGLAGFQETQYF
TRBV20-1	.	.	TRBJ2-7	TGCAGTGCTAGCCGGGTCGAGCAGTACTTC	CSASRVEQYF
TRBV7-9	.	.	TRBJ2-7	TGTGCCAGCAGCGCCGGAACAGGGTTCGACGAGCAGTACTTC	CASSAGTGFDEQYF
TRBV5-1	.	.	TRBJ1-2	TGCGCCAGCAGCTTCGGAACAGGTTATGGCTACACCTTC	CASSFGTGYGYTF
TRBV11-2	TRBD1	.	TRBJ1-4	TGTGCCAGCAGCTTAGAGGTTCGTGGACAGGGGGAAAAACTGTTTTTT	CASSLEVRGQGEKLFF
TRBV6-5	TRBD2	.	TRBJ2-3	TGTGCCAGCAGGGGCGGGGGGCCAGATACGCAGTATTTT	CASRGGGPDTQYF
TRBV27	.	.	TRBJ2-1	TGTGCCAGCAGTTTATCAGTGGTCGGTGGGGACTACAATGAGCAGTTCTTC	CASSLSVVGGDYNEQFF
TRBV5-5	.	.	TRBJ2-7	TGTGCCAGCAGTCGGACCAGCTCCTACGAGCAGTACTTC	CASSRTSSYEQYF
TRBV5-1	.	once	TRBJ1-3	TGCGCCAGCAGCTCGGCTAGGGGCTCTGGAAACACCATATATTTT	CASSSARGSGNTIYF
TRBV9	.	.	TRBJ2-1	TGTGCCAGCAGCGCGGCAGGAGGGGAGGATGAGCAGTTCTTC	CASSAAGGEDEQFF
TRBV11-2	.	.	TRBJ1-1	TGTGCCAGCAGCTTAAATCAGGGGAACACTGAAGCTTTCTTT	CASSLNQGNTEAFF
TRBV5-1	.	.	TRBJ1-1	TGCGCCAGCAGTTTGGAAATTCATGGTGAAACTGAAGCTTTCTTT	CASSLEIHGETEAFF
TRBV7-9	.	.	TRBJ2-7	TGTGCCAGCAGCCCCTCGACTAGTTGGACCTACGAGCAGTACTTC	CASSPSTSWTYEQYF
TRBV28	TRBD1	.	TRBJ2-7	TGTGCCAGCAGTTCGCCGGGACAGGGGGACTACGAGCAGTACTTC	CASSSPGQGDYEQYF
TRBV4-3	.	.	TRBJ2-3	TGCGCCAGCAGCCAAGAGGCAGGGTTTGTCACAGATACGCAGTATTTT	CASSQEAGFVTDTQYF
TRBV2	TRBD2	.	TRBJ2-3	TGTGCCAGCAGTGAAGCAGGACTAGCGGGATCCACAGATACGCAGTATTTT	CASSEAGLAGSTDTQYF
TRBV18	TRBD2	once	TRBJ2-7	TGTGCCAGCTCACCCGCTAGCGGGAGCTACGAGCAGTACTTC	CASSPASGSYEQYF
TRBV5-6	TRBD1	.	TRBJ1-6	TGTGCCAGCAGCTGGAGGGGACAGGGTAATTCACCCCTCCACTTT	CASSWRGQGNSPLHF
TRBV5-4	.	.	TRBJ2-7	TGTGCCAGCAGCCCAGAAGGGGTCGAGCAGTACTTC	CASSPEGVEQYF
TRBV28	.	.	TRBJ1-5	TGTGCCAGCAGTTTAGGAACGGGACCCCAGCATTTT	CASSLGTGPQHF
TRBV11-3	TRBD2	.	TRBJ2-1	TGTGCCAGCAGCTTAGCTAGCGGCCCTACCTTGAATGAGCAGTTCTTC	CASSLASGPTLNEQFF
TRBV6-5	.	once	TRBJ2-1	TGTGCCAGCAGTTACTCAGGAGACCACGGAGAGCAGTTCTTC	CASSYSGDHGEQFF
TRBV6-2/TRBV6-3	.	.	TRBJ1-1	TGTGCCAGCAGTTACTCCCCCCCGGGGTTGAACACTGAAGCTTTCTTT	CASSYSPPGLNTEAFF
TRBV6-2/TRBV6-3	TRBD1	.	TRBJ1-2	TGTGCCAGCAGCAGGACAGGGGCTGGCTACACCTTC	CASSRTGAGYTF
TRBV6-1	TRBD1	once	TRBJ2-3	TGTGCCAGCAGTGATCTTAGGGGGACAGGGGGGCGAGATACGCAGTATTTT	CASSDLRGTGGRDTQYF
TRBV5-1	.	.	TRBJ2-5	TGCGCCAGCAGCCCGGTGGGGTCGGATGGGGAGACCCAGTACTTC	CASSPVGSDGETQYF
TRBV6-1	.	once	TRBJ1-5	TGTGCCAGCAGTGCCCTCGGGGCCCCCCTTAGCAATCAGCCCCAGCATTTT	CASSALGAPLSNQPQHF
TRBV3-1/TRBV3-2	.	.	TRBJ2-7	TGTGCCAGCAGCCAAGAGGGCAGGGCTTACGAGCAGTACTTC	CASSQEGRAYEQYF
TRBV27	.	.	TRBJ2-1	TGTGCCAGCAGTTTCGCCTCCCATTCCAAGGAGTTCTTC	CASSFASHSKEFF
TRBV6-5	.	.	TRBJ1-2	TGTGCCAGCAGAGTTAATTTGGGGGAGGGCTACACCTTC	CASRVNLGEGYTF
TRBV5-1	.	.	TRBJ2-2	TGCGCCAGCAGCTTGTATTCGGGCACCGGGGAGCTGTTTTTT	CASSLYSGTGELFF
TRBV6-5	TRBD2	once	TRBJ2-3	TGTGCCAGCAGATCGCTAGCGGGAGGGCCGGATACGCAGTATTTT	CASRSLAGGPDTQYF
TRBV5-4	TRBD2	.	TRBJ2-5	TGTGCCAGCAGCTTTAGCGGGAGGGCCGGGGAGACCCAGTACTTC	CASSFSGRAGETQYF
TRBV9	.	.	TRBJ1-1	TGTGCCAGCAGCGTAGGTCTCAGTTCCGATGAAGCTTTCTTT	CASSVGLSSDEAFF
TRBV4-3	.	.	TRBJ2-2	TGCGCCAGCAGCCAAGAAGTCGGGGGACCTACCGTGGGCGGGGAGCTGTTTTTT	CASSQEVGGPTVGGELFF
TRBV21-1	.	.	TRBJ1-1	TGTGCCAGCAGTGTATCGCTAGTTCGCACTGAAGCTTTCTTT	CASSVSLVRTEAFF
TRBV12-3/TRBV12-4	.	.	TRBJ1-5	TGTGCCAGCAGTTCCATAAGGGACCAGCCCCAGCATTTT	CASSSIRDQPQHF
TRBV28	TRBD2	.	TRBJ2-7	TGTGCCAGCCGTGGAACTAGCGGGGATACCTACGAGCAGTACTTC	CASRGTSGDTYEQYF
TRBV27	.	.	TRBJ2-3	TGTGCCAGCAGTTTAATGGCAGGGACAGATACGCAGTATTTT	CASSLMAGTDTQYF
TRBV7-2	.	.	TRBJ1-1	TGTGCCAGCAGCTACTCCGGACCGAACACTGAAGCTTTCTTT	CASSYSGPNTEAFF
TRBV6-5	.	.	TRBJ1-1	TGTGCCAGCACCAATGTTGGGGGTAGGACTGAAGCTTTCTTT	CASTNVGGRTEAFF
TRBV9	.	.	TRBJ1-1	TGTGCCAGCAGCGTAGGACCACGGGGGACTGAAGCTTTCTTT	CASSVGPRGTEAFF
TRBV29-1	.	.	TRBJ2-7	TGCAGCGCCCGGACAGACCCCCCGCTTGAGCAGTACTTC	CSARTDPPLEQYF
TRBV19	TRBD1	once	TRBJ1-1	TGTGCCAGTAGTGGCGACAGGGTTGGGGCTGAAGCTTTCTTT	CASSGDRVGAEAFF
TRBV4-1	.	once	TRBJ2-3	TGCGCCAGCAGCCAAGAAACGGCAGACACAGATACGCAGTATTTT	CASSQETADTDTQYF
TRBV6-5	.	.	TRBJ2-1	TGTGCCAGCAGACTAGGCTACAATGAGCAGTTCTTC	CASRLGYNEQFF
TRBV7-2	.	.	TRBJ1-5	TGTGCCAGCAGCTTTACAGGTTGGAGCAATCAGCCCCAGCATTTT	CASSFTGWSNQPQHF
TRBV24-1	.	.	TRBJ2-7	TGTGCCACCATTCGAAGGGCTCGCGCCGAGCAGTACTTC	CATIRRARAEQYF
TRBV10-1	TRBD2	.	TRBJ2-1	TGCGCCAGCAGTGACGGACTAGCGGGAATGGGTAATGAGCAGTTCTTC	CASSDGLAGMGNEQFF